These 13 T cell receptor beta chains were all obtained from the same sample, sequenced in a study of cytomegalovirus exposure and HLA in healthy donors. The PCR contained 60 Vbeta and 13 Jbeta primers. Clones were sequenced by immunoSEQ multiplex PCR, and TCRdb holds only the in-frame ones, with some missing. The table shows about 130,000 clones, with approximately 79% occurring only once. Sequencing was done on a sample of PBMCs. These receptors were taken from a man aged 25-45 years in good health and CMV-seronegative.

The gene calls are TRBV5-1 and TRBJ2-3, with 7 positions matching TRBD1. Trimming removed 7 bases from V and 2 bases from J; junction bases left unmatched: 10. Germline CDR1 SGHRS, CDR2 YFSETQ. The CDR3 contains 15 residues. The CDR3 region is CASRQGTANTDTQYF. In DNA, the CDR3 is TGCGCCAGCCGCCAAGGGACAGCTAACACAGATACGCAGTATTTT.

The V gene is TRBV4-1, the J gene TRBJ2-5; TRBD1 matches at 11 bases. V gave up 3 bases and J gave up 5 bases; unmatched junction bases: 2. This CDR3 contains 14 residues. The germline V gene encodes CDR1 MGHRA and CDR2 YSYEKL. CDR3 region: CASSQDRGRETQYF. For the CDR3, the DNA is TGCGCCAGCAGCCAGGACAGGGGGCGCGAGACCCAGTACTTC.

This rearrangement joins TRBV6-5 to TRBJ1-2, with 10 bases identical to TRBD1. Germline loops: CDR1 MNHEY, CDR2 SVGAGI. Unmatched junction bases numbered 13, after V lost 4 bases and J lost 8 bases. This CDR3 contains 16 residues. The CDR3, as DNA: TGTGCCAGCAGTTTCACCGGGACAGGGGTGTCGGGCGGCTACACCTTC. Its protein product is CASSFTGTGVSGGYTF.

This clone was detected once. V and J are TRBV4-2 and TRBJ1-1; 11 nucleotides match TRBD1. The germline V gene has CDR1 LGHNA and CDR2 YNFKEQ. After removal of 9 bases from V and 5 bases from J, the junction contained 8 bases not matched to a gene. The CDR3 covers 14 residues. This CDR3 is CASRLGQGETEAFF. The CDR3 DNA reads as TGTGCCAGTCGATTGGGACAGGGGGAAACTGAAGCTTTCTTT.

V gene TRBV6-4 combines with J gene TRBJ2-3; 9 bases map to TRBD2. Per germline, CDR1 MRHNA and CDR2 SNTAGT. After removal of 3 bases from V and 1 base from J, the junction contained 2 bases not matched to a gene. The CDR3 loop spans 15 amino acids. This CDR3 reads CASSEKRGGTDTQYF. The CDR3, as DNA: TGTGCCAGCAGTGAAAAGCGGGGGGGCACAGATACGCAGTATTTT.

CDR3 region: CASSLSGGLNEQFF. CDR3 DNA sequence: TGCGCCAGCAGCTTGAGCGGGGGTCTGAATGAGCAGTTCTTC. V usage is TRBV5-1 and J usage is TRBJ2-1; TRBD2 aligns across 8 bases. The CDR3 covers 14 residues. The V gene end was trimmed by 1 base and the J gene end by 7 bases; junction bases not matched to a gene: 4. Germline V gene sequence: CDR1 SGHRS, CDR2 YFSETQ. Full variable domain (outside the CDR3, taken from reference TRBV5-1 and TRBJ2-1): KAGVTQTPRYLIKTRGQQVTLSCSPISGHRSVSWYQQTPGQGLQFLFEYFSETQRNKGNFPGRFSGRQFSNSRSEMNVSTLELGDSALYLCASSLSGGLNEQFFGPGTRLTVL.

The V gene is TRBV4-1, the J gene TRBJ1-2; the D gene is possibly TRBD1 (6 bases). The V and J ends lost 0 bases and 2 bases respectively, with 16 bases between them. The CDR3 is 17 residues long. Per the germline V gene, CDR1 is MGHRA and CDR2 is YSYEKL. In nucleotides, the CDR3 is TGCGCCAGCAGCCAAGATCTTGAGACAGGAGTAAACTATGGCTACACCTTC. Residues: CASSQDLETGVNYGYTF.

This clone was seen a few times. The chain combines TRBV2 with TRBJ1-1; the D is unclear. The CDR3 has 13 amino acids. Germline values: CDR1 SNHLY, CDR2 FYNNEI. V was trimmed by 6 bases and J by 6 bases, leaving 14 bases between them. The DNA for the CDR3 is TGTGCCAGCAGCGCTGAAGAGTTGGCTGAAGCTTTCTTT. This codes for CASSAEELAEAFF.

This rearrangement joins TRBV5-1 to TRBJ2-1; weak D call: TRBD1 (7 bases). The CDR3 has 15 residues. Germline CDR1 and CDR2: SGHRS and YFSETQ. V was trimmed by 0 bases and J by 4 bases, leaving 11 bases between them. The CDR3 protein is CASSLVSGGYNEQFF. The CDR3 DNA sequence: TGCGCCAGCAGCTTGGTGTCAGGGGGGTACAATGAGCAGTTCTTC.

The rearrangement joins TRBV7-8 to TRBJ2-7; 7 positions agree with TRBD1. J lost 0 bases, V lost 4 bases, and 3 bases had no gene match. Per germline, CDR1 SGHVS and CDR2 FQNEAQ. The CDR3 length is 14 residues. CDR3: CASSSWTGSYEQYF. The CDR3 bases are TGTGCCAGCAGCTCCTGGACAGGCTCCTACGAGCAGTACTTC.

The chain recombines TRBV9 with TRBJ2-5; a possible D gene is TRBD2 (7 bases). Deletions cut 4 bases from V and 4 bases from J, with 14 bases between. Per the germline V gene, CDR1 is SGDLS and CDR2 is YYNGEE. The CDR3 contains 14 residues. The CDR3 DNA follows: TGTGCCAGCAGCCTCTACGGGGGGCCAGAGACCCAGTACTTC. It specifies CASSLYGGPETQYF. Drawing the rest from reference TRBV9 and TRBJ2-5, the complete variable domain is DSGVTQTPKHLITATGQRVTLRCSPRSGDLSVYWYQQSLDQGLQFLIQYYNGEERAKGNILERFSAQQFPDLHSELNLSSLELGDSALYFCASSLYGGPETQYFGPGTRLLVL.

The V and J genes are TRBV5-4 and TRBJ1-1; 7 bases agree with TRBD1. Per germline, CDR1 SGHNT and CDR2 YYREEE (reference sequence). This CDR3 has 12 residues. The V segment lost 10 bases and the J segment 3 bases; nucleotides outside the gene matches: 6. The chain's CDR3 is CAAGQAYTEAFF. The DNA of the CDR3 is TGTGCCGCCGGACAGGCGTACACTGAAGCTTTCTTT.

The DNA of the CDR3 is TGCGCCAGCAGCTACAGAGGGCCAGGCACAGATACGCAGTATTTT. Amino acids: CASSYRGPGTDTQYF. This chain links TRBV4-1 with TRBJ2-3; tentative D call: TRBD2 (5 bases). There are 15 residues in the CDR3. Trimming took 5 bases from V and 1 from J, leaving 13 bases between them. Germline V gene lookup returns CDR1 MGHRA and CDR2 YSYEKL.